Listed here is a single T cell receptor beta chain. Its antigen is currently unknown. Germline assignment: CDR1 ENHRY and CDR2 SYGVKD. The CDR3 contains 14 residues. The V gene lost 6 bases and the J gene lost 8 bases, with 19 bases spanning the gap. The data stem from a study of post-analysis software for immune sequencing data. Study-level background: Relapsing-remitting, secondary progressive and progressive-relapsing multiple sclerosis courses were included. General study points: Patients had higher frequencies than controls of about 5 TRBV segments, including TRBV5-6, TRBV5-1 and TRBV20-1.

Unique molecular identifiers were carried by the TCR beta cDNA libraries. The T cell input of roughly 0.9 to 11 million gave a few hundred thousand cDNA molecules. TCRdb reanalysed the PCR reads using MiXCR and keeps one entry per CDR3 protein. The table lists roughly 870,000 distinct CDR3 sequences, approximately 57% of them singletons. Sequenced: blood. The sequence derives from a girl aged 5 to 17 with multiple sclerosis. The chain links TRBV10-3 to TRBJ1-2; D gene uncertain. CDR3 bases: TGTGCCATCAGCGACCGGGTGCAGGTCGAAGGCTACACCTTC. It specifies CAISDRVQVEGYTF.